Each of the 17 T cell receptor beta chains below was sequenced from the same sample in a study of tumor-infiltrating lymphocytes in primary liver carcinoma (dated by TCRdb to 2015 to 2018). TRIzol reagent was used to extract blood RNA from unsorted whole blood, while the DNeasy Blood & Tissue kit provided the germline DNA. Sequencing was carried out with an Illumina HiSeq 2500. A constant-region primer and ProtoScript II reverse transcriptase were used to reverse-transcribe TCRbeta-specific cDNA from approximately 500 ng total RNA. Three nested multiplex PCR rounds, following a slightly modified ARM-PCR procedure, were used to build the TCRbeta libraries. Each of the first two PCR rounds ran for 9 to 10 cycles using multiplex TRBV1-TRBV30 forward primers together with a Cbeta reverse primer. TCRdb ran its own pipeline on the public reads, namely fastp trimming at Q25 and MiXCR clone calling, and kept in-frame beta chains. Here each entry gathers all rows of one CDR3 protein and keeps the most common genes and DNA. The sample profile shows about 320,000 distinct CDR3 sequences; approximately 58% of them were found once. 15% to 20% of the sample comes from the top ten.

Sequencing was carried out using peripheral blood. These receptor sequences come from a woman aged 25 to 45 with primary liver carcinoma and hepatitis B virus infection.

The chain employs TRBV11-2 and TRBJ2-7; maybe TRBD2 (6 bases). V lost 3 bases, J lost 6 bases, and 18 bases lay in between. There are 15 residues in the CDR3. Germline V gives CDR1 SGHAT, CDR2 FQNNGV. CDR3 protein: CASSFTNSGSSEQYF. The CDR3 DNA reads TGTGCCAGCAGCTTTACCAATAGCGGAAGTAGCGAGCAGTACTTC.

This clonotype was seen only once. An end of the junction differs from the germline gene, which may be a read error. The rearrangement links TRBV2 to TRBJ2-3, with D possibly TRBD1 on 5 matching bases. Germline V lookup: CDR1 SNHLY, CDR2 FYNNEI. This CDR3 has 16 residues. The CDR3 DNA sequence: TGTGCCAGCAGTGAAGCATCACGGTGGGGCACAGATATGCAGTATTTT. It specifies CASSEASRWGTDMQYF.

In the case of this clonotype: Being one base from a much bigger clone, this may be a read error. The V and J genes are TRBV29-1 and TRBJ2-7, with 8 bases that match TRBD1. The CDR3 has 13 amino acids. V gave up 8 bases and J gave up 3 bases; unmatched junction bases: 9. Germline assignment: CDR1 SQVTM and CDR2 ANQGSEA. The CDR3 protein is CSMLAQGGYEQYF. In nucleotides, the CDR3 is TGCAGCATGCTCGCACAGGGGGGCTACGAGCAGTACTTC.

In the case of this clonotype: A read error may explain this, as a much larger clone is one base away. The J gene is TRBJ2-1, the V gene TRBV6-1; D possibly corresponds to TRBD2 (6 bases). This CDR3 comprises 15 residues. Per the germline V gene, CDR1 is MNHNS and CDR2 is SASEGT. CDR3 nucleotide sequence: TGTTCCAGCAGACCCGGGACTTTTTCCTACAATGAGCAGTTCTTC. It translates to CSSRPGTFSYNEQFF.

The chain carries TRBV2 and TRBJ2-3; D is ambiguous. The DNA end is more similar to TRBJ1-5, so the J call may be wrong. The CDR3 sequence is 15 residues long. Looked up from germline, CDR1 is SNHLY and CDR2 is FYNNEI. The CDR3 is CASSSPAGVSDTQHF. CDR3 sequence (DNA): TGTGCCAGCAGTTCCCCAGCGGGAGTATCTGATACGCAGCATTTT.

In regard to this clonotype: Possible read error: a much larger clone is one base away. This chain connects TRBV6-5 to TRBJ2-5; D is perhaps TRBD1 or TRBD2 (6 bases each). Trimming shortened V by 6 bases and J by 6 bases, and 17 bases separated the two germline ends. CDR1 and CDR2 (germline): MNHEY, SVGAGI. CDR3 size: 14 residues. The CDR3 region is CASREIRGGKTQYF. In DNA, the CDR3 is TGTGCCAGCAGGGAAATCAGGGGCGGGAAGACCCAGTACTTC.

V and J are TRBV6-1 and TRBJ2-3; D is unclear. The germline V gene has CDR1 MNHNS and CDR2 SASEGT. V lost 4 bases to trimming and J lost 13 bases, with 15 bases between them. CDR3 length: 12 residues. CDR3 nucleotides: TGTGCCAGCAGTGCCGACCCATTTGGGAAGTATTTT. It encodes CASSADPFGKYF.

Concerning this clonotype itself: As the CDR3 is not closed by the conserved phenylalanine or tryptophan, this likely results from a read error. The J gene is TRBJ1-5, the V gene TRBV6-6; 7 nucleotides agree with TRBD1. The V segment lost 2 bases and the J segment 0 bases; nucleotides outside the gene matches: 4. CDR3 length: 16 amino acids. Per the germline V gene, CDR1 is MNHNY and CDR2 is SVGAGI (reference sequence). The CDR3 sequence: CASSYLRDSSNQPQHS. The CDR3 DNA sequence: TGTGCCAGCAGTTACCTCCGGGACAGTAGCAATCAGCCCCAGCATTCT.

Ten or more counts support this clonotype. The rearrangement uses TRBV29-1 and TRBJ2-1; the D is unclear. Germline CDR1 reads SQVTM; CDR2 reads ANQGSEA. The ends were cut back, 6 bases at V and 8 bases at J, with 11 bases in the middle. This CDR3 is 11 amino acids long. The DNA of the CDR3 is TGCAGCGTGGCTCGGGTGGATGAGCAGTTCTTC. It yields the protein CSVARVDEQFF.

Concerning this clonotype itself: This clone may be a read error of a much larger clone one base away. The CDR3 nucleotides read TGTGCCAGCAGCCAAGATCACAGTGAGCAGTTCTTC. Protein: CASSQDHSEQFF. V usage is TRBV4-2 and J usage is TRBJ2-1, with D unclear. Germline V gene sequence: CDR1 LGHNA, CDR2 YNFKEQ. V lost 0 bases, J lost 9 bases, and 6 bases lay in between. The CDR3 is made up of 12 amino acids.

Details on this clonotype: This may arise from a read error, as a much more abundant clone is one base away. This chain joins TRBV4-2 and TRBJ2-2; D is undetermined. The germline V gene has CDR1 LGHNA and CDR2 YNFKEQ. The CDR3 spans 17 residues. Here the CDR3 reads CPSSQDLSNANTGELFF. The CDR3 DNA reads TGTCCCAGCAGCCAAGATTTGAGCAACGCGAACACCGGGGAGCTGTTTTTT.

The J gene is TRBJ2-7, the V gene TRBV7-9; D not resolved. Trimming removed 4 bases at V and 3 bases at J, with 7 bases between. The CDR3 has 12 amino acids. The germline V gene has CDR1 SEHNR and CDR2 FQNEAQ (reference sequence). The CDR3 sequence is CASSSLRYEQYF. The DNA for the CDR3 is TGTGCCAGCAGCTCCCTCCGCTACGAGCAGTACTTC.

A remark on this clonotype: This may come from a read error, since a much larger clone is one base off. The chain couples TRBV29-1 to TRBJ2-1; TRBD2 matches 8 bases. Germline V lookup: CDR1 SQVTM, CDR2 ANQGSEA. CDR3 length equals 11 residues. Here the CDR3 DNA reads TGCAGCGTATATAGCGGGAATGAGCAGTCCTTC. Translated, it gives CSVYSGNEQSF.

On this clonotype itself: Because the CDR3 is missing its conserved closing phenylalanine or tryptophan, this is likely a read error. This chain uses TRBV7-9 with TRBJ2-1; 7 bases match TRBD2. Germline CDR1 SEHNR, CDR2 FQNEAQ (reference sequence). V lost 5 bases, J lost 7 bases, and 14 bases stayed unmatched. The CDR3 is made up of 16 amino acids. In DNA form, the CDR3 reads TGTGCCAGCAGCATAGGCGAGGGAGGGGCGCTGAATGAGCAGTTCCTC. Residues: CASSIGEGGALNEQFL.

In the case of this clonotype: One end of the junction is discordant with germline, which a read error may explain. The V and J genes are TRBV6-1 and TRBJ2-2, with D possibly being TRBD1 or TRBD2 (5 bases each). The CDR3 is 16 residues long. The V gene's germline CDR1 is MNHNS and CDR2 SASEGT. The CDR3 nucleotides are TGTGCCAGCAGTGAACATGGAGGAGCGAACACCGGGGCGCTGTTTTTT. Translated, it gives CASSEHGGANTGALFF.

There are many counts of this clonotype. The chain combines TRBV11-2 with TRBJ2-1; TRBD2 matches at 11 bases. The CDR3 has 14 residues. J was trimmed by 12 bases and V by 3 bases; bases with no gene match: 7. Per germline, CDR1 SGHAT and CDR2 FQNNGV. The CDR3 sequence: CASSLALAGGGQFF. In DNA form, the CDR3 reads TGTGCCAGCAGCTTGGCCTTAGCGGGGGGGGGGCAGTTCTTC.

This rearrangement joins TRBV10-3 to TRBJ1-1, with 8 bases fitting TRBD1. V lost 3 bases and J lost 1; bases outside the gene matches: 13. The CDR3 length is 18 residues. CDR1 and CDR2 (germline): ENHRY, SYGVKD. In DNA, the CDR3 is TGTGCCATCAGTGATTATCTAAGGGTTGACAGGGGGAACACTGAAGCTTTCTTT. Translation: CAISDYLRVDRGNTEAFF.